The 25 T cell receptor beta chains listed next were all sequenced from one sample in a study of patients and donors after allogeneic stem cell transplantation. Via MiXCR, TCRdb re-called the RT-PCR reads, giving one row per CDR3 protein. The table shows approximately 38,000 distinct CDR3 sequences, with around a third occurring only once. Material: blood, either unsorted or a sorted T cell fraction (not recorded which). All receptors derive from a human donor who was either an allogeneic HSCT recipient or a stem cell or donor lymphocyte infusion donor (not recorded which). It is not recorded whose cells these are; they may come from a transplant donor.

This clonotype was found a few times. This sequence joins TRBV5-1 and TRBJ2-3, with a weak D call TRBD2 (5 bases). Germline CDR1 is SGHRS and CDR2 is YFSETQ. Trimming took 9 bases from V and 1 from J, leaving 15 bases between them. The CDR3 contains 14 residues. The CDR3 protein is CATREGPGTDTQYF. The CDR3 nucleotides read TGCGCCACCCGGGAAGGGCCGGGCACAGATACGCAGTATTTT.

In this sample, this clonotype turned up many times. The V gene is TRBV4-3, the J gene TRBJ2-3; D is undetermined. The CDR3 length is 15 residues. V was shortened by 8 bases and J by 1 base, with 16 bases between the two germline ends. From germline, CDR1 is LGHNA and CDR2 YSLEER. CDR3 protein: CASAYSAMGTDTQYF. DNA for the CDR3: TGCGCCAGCGCCTATTCAGCGATGGGCACAGATACGCAGTATTTT.

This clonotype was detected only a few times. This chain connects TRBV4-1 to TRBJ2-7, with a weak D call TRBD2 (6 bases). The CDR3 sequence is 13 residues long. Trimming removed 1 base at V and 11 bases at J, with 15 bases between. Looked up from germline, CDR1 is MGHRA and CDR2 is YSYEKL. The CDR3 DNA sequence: TGCGCCAGCAGCCAAGTAGGGTTCGGGAGAGAGTACTTC. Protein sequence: CASSQVGFGREYF.

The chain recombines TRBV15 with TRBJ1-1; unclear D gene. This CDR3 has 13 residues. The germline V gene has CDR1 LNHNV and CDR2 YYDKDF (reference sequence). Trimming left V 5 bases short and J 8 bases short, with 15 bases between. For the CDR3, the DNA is TGTGCCACCAGCGTGAAAATAGGGATCGAAGCTTTCTTT. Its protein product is CATSVKIGIEAFF.

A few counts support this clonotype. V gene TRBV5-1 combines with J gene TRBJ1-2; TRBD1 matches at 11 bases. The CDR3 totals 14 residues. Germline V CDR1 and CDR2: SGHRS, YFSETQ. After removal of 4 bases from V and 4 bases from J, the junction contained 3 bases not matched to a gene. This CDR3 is CASSQGQGAYGYTF. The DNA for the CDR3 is TGCGCCAGCAGCCAAGGACAGGGGGCCTATGGCTACACCTTC. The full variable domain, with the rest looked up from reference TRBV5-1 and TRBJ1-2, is KAGVTQTPRYLIKTRGQQVTLSCSPISGHRSVSWYQQTPGQGLQFLFEYFSETQRNKGNFPGRFSGRQFSNSRSEMNVSTLELGDSALYLCASSQGQGAYGYTFGSGTRLTVV.

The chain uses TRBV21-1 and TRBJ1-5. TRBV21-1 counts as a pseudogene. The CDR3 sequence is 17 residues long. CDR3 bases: TGTGCCAGCAGCAATGGAATCCCACTGTGTAGCAATCAGCCCCAGCATTTT. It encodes CASSNGIPLCSNQPQHF.

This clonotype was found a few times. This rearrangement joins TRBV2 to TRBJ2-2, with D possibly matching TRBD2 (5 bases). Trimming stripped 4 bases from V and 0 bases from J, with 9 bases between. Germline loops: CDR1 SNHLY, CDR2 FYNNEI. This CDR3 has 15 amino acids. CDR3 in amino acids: CASSARSANTGELFF. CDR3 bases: TGTGCCAGCAGTGCGCGTAGCGCGAACACCGGGGAGCTGTTTTTT.

CDR3 DNA: TGTGCCAGCACCACCTGGGCGGGTCCTAAAGAGACCCAGTACTTC. It codes for CASTTWAGPKETQYF. The chain carries TRBV12-3 or TRBV12-4 and TRBJ2-5; tentatively, D is TRBD2 (5 bases). The CDR3 is 15 amino acids. Trimming stripped 7 bases from V and 3 bases from J, with 18 bases between.

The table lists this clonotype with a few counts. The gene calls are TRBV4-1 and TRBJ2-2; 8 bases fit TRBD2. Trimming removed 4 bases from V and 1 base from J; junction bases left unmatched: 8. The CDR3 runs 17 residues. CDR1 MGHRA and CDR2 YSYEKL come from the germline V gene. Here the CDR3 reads CASSRPHSGMNTGELFF. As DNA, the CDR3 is TGCGCCAGCAGCCGGCCTCATAGCGGGATGAACACCGGGGAGCTGTTTTTT.

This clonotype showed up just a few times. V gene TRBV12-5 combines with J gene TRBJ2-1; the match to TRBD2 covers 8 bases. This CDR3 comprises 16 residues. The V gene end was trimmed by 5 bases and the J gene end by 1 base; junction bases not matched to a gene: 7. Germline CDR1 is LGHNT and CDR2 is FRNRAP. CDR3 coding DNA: TGTGCTAGTGGTACCCTAGCGGGTCCTTCCTACAATGAGCAGTTCTTC. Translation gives CASGTLAGPSYNEQFF.

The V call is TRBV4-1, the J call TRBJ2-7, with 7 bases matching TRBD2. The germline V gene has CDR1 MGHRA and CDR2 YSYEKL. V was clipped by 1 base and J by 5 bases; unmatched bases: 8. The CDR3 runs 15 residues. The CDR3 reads CASSQVSGPGDEQYF. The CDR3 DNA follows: TGCGCCAGCAGCCAAGTTAGCGGGCCCGGCGACGAGCAGTACTTC.

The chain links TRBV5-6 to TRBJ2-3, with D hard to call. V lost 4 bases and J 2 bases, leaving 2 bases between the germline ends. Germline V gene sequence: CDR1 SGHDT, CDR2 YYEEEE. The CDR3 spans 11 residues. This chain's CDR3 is CASSATDTQYF. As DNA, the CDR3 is TGTGCCAGCAGCGCCACAGATACGCAGTATTTT.

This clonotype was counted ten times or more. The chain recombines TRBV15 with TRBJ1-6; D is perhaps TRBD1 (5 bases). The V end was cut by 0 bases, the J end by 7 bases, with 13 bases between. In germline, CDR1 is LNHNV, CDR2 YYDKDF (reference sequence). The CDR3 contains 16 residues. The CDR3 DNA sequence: TGTGCCACCAGCAGAGATGGCGCCCCAGGGAATTCACCCCTCCACTTT. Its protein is CATSRDGAPGNSPLHF. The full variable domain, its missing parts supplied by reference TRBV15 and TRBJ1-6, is DAMVIQNPRYQVTQFGKPVTLSCSQTLNHNVMYWYQQKSSQAPKLLFHYYDKDFNNEADTPDNFQSRRPNTSFCFLDIRSPGLGDTAMYLCATSRDGAPGNSPLHFGNGTRLTVT.

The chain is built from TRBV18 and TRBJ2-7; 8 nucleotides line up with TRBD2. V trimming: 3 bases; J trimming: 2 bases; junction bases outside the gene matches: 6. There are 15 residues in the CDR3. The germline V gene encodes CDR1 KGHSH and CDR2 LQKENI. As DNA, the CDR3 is TGTGCCAGCTCACCTCCGGGACTAGAACCCTACGAGCAGTACTTC. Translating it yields CASSPPGLEPYEQYF.

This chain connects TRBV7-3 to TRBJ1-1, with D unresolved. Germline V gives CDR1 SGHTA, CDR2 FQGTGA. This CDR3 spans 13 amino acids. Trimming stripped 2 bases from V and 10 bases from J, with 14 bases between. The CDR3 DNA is TGTGCCAGCAGCTTATCAGCCCAGGAAGGAGCTTTCTTT. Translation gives CASSLSAQEGAFF.

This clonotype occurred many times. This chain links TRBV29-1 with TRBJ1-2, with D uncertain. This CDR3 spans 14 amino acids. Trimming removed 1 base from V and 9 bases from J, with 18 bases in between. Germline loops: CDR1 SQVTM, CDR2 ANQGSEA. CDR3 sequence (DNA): TGCAGCGTTGAAGGGCCTTACTTAGGGAGAAGCTACACCTTC. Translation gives CSVEGPYLGRSYTF.

The CDR3 protein is CASSSGGPTEQFF. The CDR3 nucleotides are TGCGCCAGCAGCTCCGGAGGGCCTACTGAGCAGTTCTTC. The V gene is TRBV5-1, the J gene TRBJ2-1, with D possibly TRBD2 on 6 matching bases. CDR3 length equals 13 residues. Deletions cut 3 bases from V and 9 bases from J, with 13 bases between. Germline CDR1 and CDR2: SGHRS and YFSETQ.

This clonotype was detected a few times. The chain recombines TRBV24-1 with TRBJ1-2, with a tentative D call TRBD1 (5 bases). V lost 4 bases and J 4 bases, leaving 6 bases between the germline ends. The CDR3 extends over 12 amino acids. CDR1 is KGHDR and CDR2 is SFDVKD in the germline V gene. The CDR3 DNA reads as TGTGCCACCAGTGAAGGGGTCTATGGCTACACCTTC. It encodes CATSEGVYGYTF.

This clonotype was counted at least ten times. The CDR3 sequence is CASSPGTWEAEAFF. The CDR3 nucleotides read TGTGCCAGCAGCCCCGGGACGTGGGAGGCTGAAGCTTTCTTT. V usage is TRBV9 and J usage is TRBJ1-1, with a tentative D call TRBD1 (5 bases). Looked up from germline, CDR1 is SGDLS and CDR2 is YYNGEE. With 4 bases removed from V and 6 bases from J, the gap between germline ends came to 16 bases. The CDR3 consists of 14 residues.

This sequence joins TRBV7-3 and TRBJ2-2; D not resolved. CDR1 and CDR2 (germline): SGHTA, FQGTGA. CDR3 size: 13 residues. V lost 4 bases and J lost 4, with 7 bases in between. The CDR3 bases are TGTGCCAGCAGCTCAGCTCTCACCGGGGAGCTGTTTTTT. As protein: CASSSALTGELFF.

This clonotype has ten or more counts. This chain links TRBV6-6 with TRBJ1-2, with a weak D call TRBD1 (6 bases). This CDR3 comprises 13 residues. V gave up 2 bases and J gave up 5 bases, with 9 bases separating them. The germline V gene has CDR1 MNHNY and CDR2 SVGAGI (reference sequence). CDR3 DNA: TGTGCCAGCAGTTACGGACAGAAGTATGGCTACACCTTC. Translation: CASSYGQKYGYTF.

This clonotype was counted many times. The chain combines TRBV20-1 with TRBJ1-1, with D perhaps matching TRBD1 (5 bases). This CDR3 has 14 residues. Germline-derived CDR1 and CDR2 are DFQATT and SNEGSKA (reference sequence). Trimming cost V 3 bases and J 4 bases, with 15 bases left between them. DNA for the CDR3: TGCAGTGCTAGCTCGCTGAGGGGTAGCACTGAAGCTTTCTTT. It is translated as CSASSLRGSTEAFF.

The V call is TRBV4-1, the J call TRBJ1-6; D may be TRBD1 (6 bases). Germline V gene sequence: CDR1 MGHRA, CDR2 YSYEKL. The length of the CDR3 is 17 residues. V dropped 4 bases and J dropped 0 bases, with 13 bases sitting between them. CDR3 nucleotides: TGCGCCAGCAGCCCGAGGGACACTTTCTCCTATAATTCACCCCTCCACTTT. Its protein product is CASSPRDTFSYNSPLHF.

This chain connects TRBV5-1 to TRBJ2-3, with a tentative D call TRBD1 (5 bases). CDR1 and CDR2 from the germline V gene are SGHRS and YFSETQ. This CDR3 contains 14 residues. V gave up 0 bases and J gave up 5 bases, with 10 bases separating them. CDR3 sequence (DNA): TGCGCCAGCAGCTTGGAGGGGCGAGGAGATACGCAGTATTTT. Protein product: CASSLEGRGDTQYF. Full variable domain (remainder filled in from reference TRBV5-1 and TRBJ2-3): KAGVTQTPRYLIKTRGQQVTLSCSPISGHRSVSWYQQTPGQGLQFLFEYFSETQRNKGNFPGRFSGRQFSNSRSEMNVSTLELGDSALYLCASSLEGRGDTQYFGPGTRLTVL.

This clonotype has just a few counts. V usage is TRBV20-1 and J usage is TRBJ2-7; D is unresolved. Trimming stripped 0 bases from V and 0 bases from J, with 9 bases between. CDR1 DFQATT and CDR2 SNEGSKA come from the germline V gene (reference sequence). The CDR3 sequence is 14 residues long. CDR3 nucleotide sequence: TGCAGTGCTAGAGATCCGGAGAGCTCCTACGAGCAGTACTTC. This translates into CSARDPESSYEQYF.